Below are 29 T cell receptor beta chains sequenced from a single sample in a study of blood T cell repertoires in COVID-19. Sequencing used immunoSEQ multiplex PCR; TCRdb keeps in-frame clones, though not all of them. Found here are 50,000 or so clones, about 76% of them singletons; the top ten hold roughly 21%. The sequenced material came from peripheral blood. The receptor source for this set is a human donor with active or convalescent COVID-19. The donor label of this sample is uncertain.

In nucleotides, the CDR3 is TGTGCCAGCAGCCAAGAAGGCCTGACTAGCGGGGTCTACAATGAGCAGTTCTTC. Encoded protein: CASSQEGLTSGVYNEQFF. V usage is TRBV14 and J usage is TRBJ2-1; 11 bases fit TRBD2. This CDR3 has 18 residues. After removal of 0 bases from V and 3 bases from J, the junction contained 7 bases not matched to a gene. The germline V gene has CDR1 SGHDN and CDR2 FVKESK. The whole variable domain, remainder taken from reference TRBV14 and TRBJ2-1, is EAGVTQFPSHSVIEKGQTVTLRCDPISGHDNLYWYRRVMGKEIKFLLHFVKESKQDESGMPNNRFLAERTGGTYSTLKVQPAELEDSGVYFCASSQEGLTSGVYNEQFFGPGTRLTVL.

The chain recombines TRBV19 with TRBJ2-3; 7 bases map to TRBD1. The junction had 11 bases not matched to a gene; V was cut back by 6 bases and J by 2 bases. From germline, CDR1 is LNHDA and CDR2 SQIVND (reference sequence). This CDR3 comprises 16 residues. The CDR3 sequence: CASSETGEYVTDTQYF. In DNA, the CDR3 is TGTGCCAGTAGCGAAACAGGGGAATACGTCACAGATACGCAGTATTTT.

This chain links TRBV7-9 with TRBJ2-2, with D possibly TRBD1 on 5 matching bases. Per the germline V gene, CDR1 is SEHNR and CDR2 is FQNEAQ (reference sequence). Trimming pared 3 bases from V and 0 bases from J, leaving 11 bases between. The CDR3 totals 16 residues. CDR3 sequence reads: CASSFTLGANTGELFF. For the CDR3, the DNA is TGTGCCAGCAGCTTTACTCTAGGGGCGAACACCGGGGAGCTGTTTTTT.

The V gene is TRBV24-1, the J gene TRBJ2-1, with TRBD1 matching 9 bases. The ends lost 8 bases at V and 6 bases at J; junction bases unmatched: 4. The germline V gene encodes CDR1 KGHDR and CDR2 SFDVKD. There are 13 residues in the CDR3. In DNA, the CDR3 is TGTGCCACCAAGGGACAGGGTGGCAATGAGCAGTTCTTC. Translating gives CATKGQGGNEQFF.

DNA of the CDR3: TGTGCCAGCACCCGGGGGGAAGAGCTGTTTTTT. Residues: CASTRGEELFF. This rearrangement joins TRBV28 to TRBJ2-2; TRBD2 agrees at 7 bases. The CDR3 has 11 residues. Germline V gene sequence: CDR1 MDHEN, CDR2 SYDVKM. Trimming removed 7 bases from V and 11 bases from J; junction bases left unmatched: 4.

The chain combines TRBV5-1 with TRBJ2-7; D ambiguous. CDR3 length: 12 residues. Per the germline V gene, CDR1 is SGHRS and CDR2 is YFSETQ. Trimming removed 5 bases from V and 0 bases from J, with 6 bases in between. The CDR3 DNA reads as TGCGCCAGCAGAGAGGACTCCTACGAGCAGTACTTC. This encodes CASREDSYEQYF.

V is TRBV19 and J is TRBJ1-2, with D possibly being TRBD1 (6 bases). Germline V gene data show CDR1 as LNHDA and CDR2 as SQIVND (reference sequence). V was cut by 4 bases and J by 8 bases, with 11 bases left in between. The CDR3 runs 12 residues. CDR3 DNA sequence: TGTGCCAGTAGTACACAGGGTGAAGGCTACACCTTC. Protein product: CASSTQGEGYTF.

CDR3 protein: CASSLGTGGSYEQYF. The CDR3, as DNA: TGTGCCAGCTCTCTCGGGACAGGGGGCTCCTACGAGCAGTACTTC. The chain carries TRBV27 and TRBJ2-7; 11 positions agree with TRBD1. CDR3 length: 15 amino acids. The V segment lost 8 bases and the J segment 0 bases; nucleotides outside the gene matches: 6. Germline loops: CDR1 MNHEY, CDR2 SMNVEV (reference sequence).

This clone has a single count. The gene calls are TRBV4-2 and TRBJ2-6, with a possible D match to TRBD2 (6 bases). Germline CDR1 and CDR2: LGHNA and YNFKEQ. V gave up 4 bases and J gave up 3 bases, with 22 bases separating them. This CDR3 contains 19 residues. In DNA form, the CDR3 reads TGTGCCAGCAGCCGCAAGGTGGGTACCACGGGAGATGGGGCCAACGTCCTGACTTTC. Its protein is CASSRKVGTTGDGANVLTF.

The chain couples TRBV4-2 to TRBJ2-7; 7 nucleotides align to TRBD2. V shed 0 bases, J shed 5 bases, and the junction held 10 bases outside the gene matches. This CDR3 has 16 residues. Germline V gene sequence: CDR1 LGHNA, CDR2 YNFKEQ. The CDR3 loop is CASSQDKQGGRNEQYF. The DNA for the CDR3 is TGTGCCAGCAGCCAAGATAAGCAGGGAGGGCGTAACGAGCAGTACTTC.

CDR3 nucleotides: TGTGCCAGCAGCGTGTCTTCTAGCAATCAGCCCCAGCATTTT. Its translation is CASSVSSSNQPQHF. The chain employs TRBV9 and TRBJ1-5; no definite D call. The V gene lost 2 bases and the J gene lost 0 bases, with 6 bases spanning the gap. This CDR3 spans 14 amino acids. Germline CDR1 SGDLS, CDR2 YYNGEE.

V gene TRBV7-2 combines with J gene TRBJ2-1; 7 bases are a match to TRBD2. Germline assignment: CDR1 SGHTA and CDR2 FQGNSA. The V gene end was trimmed by 4 bases and the J gene end by 5 bases; junction bases not matched to a gene: 14. The CDR3 is 17 amino acids. The CDR3 loop is CASSSTSVGTIHNEQFF. The DNA for the CDR3 is TGTGCCAGCAGCTCCACCTCGGTCGGGACTATCCACAATGAGCAGTTCTTC.

This clone was seen a handful of times. V usage is TRBV19 and J usage is TRBJ2-7, with D possibly TRBD1 on 6 matching bases. The CDR3 spans 10 residues. V was shortened by 11 bases and J by 5 bases, with 10 bases between the two germline ends. CDR1 and CDR2 from the germline V gene are LNHDA and SQIVND (reference sequence). DNA for the CDR3: TGTGCCGCAGGGGCGGACGAGCAGTACTTC. It is translated as CAAGADEQYF.

The chain recombines TRBV6-5 with TRBJ1-2; D call uncertain. The CDR3 has 13 residues. Trimming took 5 bases from V and 3 from J, leaving 10 bases between them. Germline assignment: CDR1 MNHEY and CDR2 SVGAGI. The chain's CDR3 is CASSPGSDYGYTF. CDR3 bases: TGTGCCAGCAGTCCGGGGTCGGACTATGGCTACACCTTC.

In this sample, this clone turned up many times. The chain has TRBV7-9 and TRBJ2-6; 7 nucleotides align to TRBD1. Germline V gene lookup returns CDR1 SEHNR and CDR2 FQNEAQ (reference sequence). The J segment lost 0 bases and the V segment lost 7 bases, leaving 15 bases of the junction unmatched. The CDR3 has 19 amino acids. CDR3 DNA: TGTGCCAGCACCCCGAAAGGGACAGCAACCGTCTCTGGGGCCAACGTCCTGACTTTC. This gives the protein CASTPKGTATVSGANVLTF.

This clone appeared a few times. This chain links TRBV29-1 with TRBJ1-3; D possibly corresponds to TRBD1 (5 bases). Germline-derived CDR1 and CDR2 are SQVTM and ANQGSEA. The CDR3 runs to 14 residues. V gave up 2 bases and J gave up 0 bases, with 8 bases separating them. The DNA for the CDR3 is TGCAGCGTTGAAATCCAGGGCTCTGGAAACACCATATATTTT. Encoded protein: CSVEIQGSGNTIYF.

The chain links TRBV7-9 to TRBJ1-2, with TRBD1 matching over 7 bases. The V gene end was trimmed by 1 base and the J gene end by 11 bases; junction bases not matched to a gene: 1. The CDR3 has 11 amino acids. Germline V gene sequence: CDR1 SEHNR, CDR2 FQNEAQ (reference sequence). The CDR3 here is CASSLDRGYTF. The CDR3 bases are TGTGCCAGCAGCTTAGACAGGGGTTACACCTTC.

The J gene is TRBJ2-3, the V gene TRBV19; TRBD1 is a possible D gene (6 bases). The CDR3 runs to 15 residues. The V and J ends lost 9 bases and 4 bases respectively, with 20 bases between them. Per the germline V gene, CDR1 is LNHDA and CDR2 is SQIVND (reference sequence). Here the CDR3 reads CASKTRGTIPDTQYF. The CDR3, as DNA: TGTGCCAGCAAAACAAGGGGGACCATCCCAGATACGCAGTATTTT.

The chain has TRBV19 and TRBJ1-1; D unresolved. CDR1 is LNHDA and CDR2 is SQIVND in the germline V gene (reference sequence). The CDR3 is made up of 14 amino acids. V was trimmed by 3 bases and J by 1 base, leaving 9 bases between them. CDR3 nucleotides: TGTGCCAGTAGTATGGATCGGGGGAACACTGAAGCTTTCTTT. Translating it yields CASSMDRGNTEAFF.

The chain has TRBV5-8 and TRBJ2-1; D is perhaps TRBD2 (6 bases). From germline, CDR1 is SGHTS and CDR2 YDEGEE. CDR3 length equals 12 residues. Trimming took 4 bases from V and 10 from J, leaving 12 bases between them. The CDR3 DNA sequence: TGTGCCAGCAGCCTTGAGGGGAGGGAGCAGTTCTTC. As protein: CASSLEGREQFF.

CDR3 DNA: TGCAGCGTGGGGACAGGGGACACTGAAGCTTTCTTT. As protein: CSVGTGDTEAFF. The V and J genes are TRBV29-1 and TRBJ1-1; 10 bases align to TRBD1. The V segment lost 6 bases and the J segment 3 bases; nucleotides outside the gene matches: 1. The CDR3 has 12 residues. The germline CDR1 and CDR2 sequences are SQVTM and ANQGSEA.

In its sample, this clone was seen many times. The J gene is TRBJ2-7, the V gene TRBV15; the match to TRBD2 covers 14 bases. Germline trimming cut 1 base from V and 6 bases from J; bases unmatched to any gene: 5. This CDR3 has 16 amino acids. Germline assignment: CDR1 LNHNV and CDR2 YYDKDF (reference sequence). CDR3: CATSRAGTSGRGEQYF. The DNA for the CDR3 is TGTGCCACCAGCAGAGCCGGGACTAGCGGGAGAGGCGAGCAGTACTTC.

A few counts support this clone. This rearrangement joins TRBV21-1 to TRBJ2-2; the DNA was not compared with TRBD1, the D call given in the table. TRBV21-1 is flagged as a pseudogene. The CDR3 covers 14 residues. Here the CDR3 DNA reads TGTGCCAGCAGCAAAGGGCAGATCACCGGGGAGCTGTTTTTT. Amino acids: CASSKGQITGELFF.

The V gene is TRBV2, the J gene TRBJ2-3; D uncertain. CDR1 and CDR2 (germline): SNHLY, FYNNEI. The CDR3 is 11 residues long. The V gene lost 4 bases and the J gene lost 7 bases, with 6 bases spanning the gap. The DNA for the CDR3 is TGTGCCAGCAGTGTGAGCAATACGCAGTATTTT. This codes for CASSVSNTQYF.

V usage is TRBV7-9 and J usage is TRBJ2-7; 11 bases are shared with TRBD2. Germline V gene sequence: CDR1 SEHNR, CDR2 FQNEAQ (reference sequence). The CDR3 extends over 17 amino acids. The ends lost 3 bases at V and 1 base at J; junction bases unmatched: 8. CDR3: CASSFWLAGGSSYEQYF. The CDR3 DNA is TGTGCCAGCAGCTTCTGGCTAGCGGGAGGTTCGTCCTACGAGCAGTACTTC.

The V and J genes are TRBV30 and TRBJ2-2, with 9 bases matching TRBD1. The J segment lost 5 bases and the V segment lost 3 bases, leaving 1 base of the junction unmatched. The length of the CDR3 is 13 residues. From germline, CDR1 is GTSNPN and CDR2 SVGIG (reference sequence). CDR3: CAWRGQGTGELFF. In DNA form, the CDR3 reads TGTGCCTGGAGGGGACAGGGAACCGGGGAGCTGTTTTTT.

The rearrangement links TRBV11-2 to TRBJ1-5, with a tentative D call TRBD1 (6 bases). The V end was cut by 1 base, the J end by 0 bases, with 19 bases between. Germline V gives CDR1 SGHAT, CDR2 FQNNGV. CDR3 size: 19 residues. In DNA form, the CDR3 reads TGTGCCAGCAGCTTAGGAGGGACACCGTTTTATTATAGCAATCAGCCCCAGCATTTT. It translates to CASSLGGTPFYYSNQPQHF.

The chain links TRBV5-4 to TRBJ2-2; 9 positions agree with TRBD1. This CDR3 has 15 residues. The J segment lost 6 bases and the V segment lost 2 bases, leaving 5 bases of the junction unmatched. Germline CDR1 is SGHNT and CDR2 is YYREEE (reference sequence). In DNA form, the CDR3 reads TGTGCCAGCAGCTTAAACAGGGGGCTTGCCGGGGAGCTGTTTTTT. Protein sequence: CASSLNRGLAGELFF.

The rearrangement uses TRBV5-1 and TRBJ2-1, with 9 bases aligning to TRBD1. Trimming removed 4 bases from V and 6 bases from J; junction bases left unmatched: 5. The CDR3 contains 14 residues. The germline V gene has CDR1 SGHRS and CDR2 YFSETQ. The CDR3, as DNA: TGCGCCAGCAGCCTATTGGACAGGGGCAATGAGCAGTTCTTC. This sequence encodes CASSLLDRGNEQFF.